This T cell receptor beta chain is drawn from a study of graft-versus-host responses after intestinal transplantation. General study findings and limits: GvH clones were identified in recipient marrow, with some first appearing in ileum or blood.

Trimming took 4 bases from V and 2 from J; bases not matched to a gene: 0. This CDR3 contains 14 residues. Germline V CDR1 and CDR2: MGHDK, SYGVNS. Comments on this clone: Its specificity is not known.

The repertoire was sequenced with immunoSEQ multiplex PCR; TCRdb's copy has only in-frame clones and lacks some. The data hold some 90,000 clones, with roughly 92% observed a single time. The genes are TRBV25-1 and TRBJ1-5, with 9 bases aligning to TRBD1. Sequenced here: unstimulated CD4+ T cells sorted from spleen or lymph node cells, sampled before intestinal transplant. This clonotype was obtained from a human donor who received an intestinal transplant. CDR3 sequence: CASSGTGGNQPQHF. The CDR3 nucleotides read TGTGCCAGCAGTGGGACAGGGGGCAATCAGCCCCAGCATTTT.